What follows are 3 T cell receptor beta chains derived from one specimen sequenced in a study of cytomegalovirus exposure and HLA in healthy donors. Vbeta (60) and Jbeta (13) primers were used in the PCR. The method was immunoSEQ multiplex PCR; TCRdb's version includes in-frame clones alone and lacks a portion of them. Among 150,000 or so clones listed, around 67% were seen once. The specimen sequenced was PBMCs. These receptors came from a woman aged 18 to 35 in good health and CMV-seronegative.

The V gene is TRBV11-2, the J gene TRBJ2-1; perhaps TRBD2 as D (6 bases). There are 14 residues in the CDR3. V was cut by 5 bases and J by 12 bases, with 20 bases left in between. CDR1 is SGHAT, CDR2 FQNNGV, per germline. The CDR3 sequence is CASSQPLAGRGQFF. CDR3 DNA sequence: TGTGCCAGCAGCCAGCCTCTCGCGGGGCGAGGGCAGTTCTTC.

The gene calls are TRBV5-1 and TRBJ1-2, with a possible D match to TRBD1 (6 bases). The CDR3 is 13 residues long. The V gene lost 0 bases and the J gene lost 7 bases, with 10 bases spanning the gap. Germline V gene lookup returns CDR1 SGHRS and CDR2 YFSETQ. CDR3 loop: CASSLAGGTGYTF. The DNA for the CDR3 is TGCGCCAGCAGCTTGGCGGGGGGCACTGGCTACACCTTC.

The genes are TRBV19 and TRBJ2-2, with 8 bases lining up with TRBD1. V was pared by 7 bases and J by 4 bases, with 8 bases of the junction left unmatched. Germline loops: CDR1 LNHDA, CDR2 SQIVND (reference sequence). The CDR3 is made up of 15 amino acids. Written as DNA, the CDR3 is TGTGCCAGTACTAGTCGTACAGGGGGCACCGGGGAGCTGTTTTTT. It encodes CASTSRTGGTGELFF.